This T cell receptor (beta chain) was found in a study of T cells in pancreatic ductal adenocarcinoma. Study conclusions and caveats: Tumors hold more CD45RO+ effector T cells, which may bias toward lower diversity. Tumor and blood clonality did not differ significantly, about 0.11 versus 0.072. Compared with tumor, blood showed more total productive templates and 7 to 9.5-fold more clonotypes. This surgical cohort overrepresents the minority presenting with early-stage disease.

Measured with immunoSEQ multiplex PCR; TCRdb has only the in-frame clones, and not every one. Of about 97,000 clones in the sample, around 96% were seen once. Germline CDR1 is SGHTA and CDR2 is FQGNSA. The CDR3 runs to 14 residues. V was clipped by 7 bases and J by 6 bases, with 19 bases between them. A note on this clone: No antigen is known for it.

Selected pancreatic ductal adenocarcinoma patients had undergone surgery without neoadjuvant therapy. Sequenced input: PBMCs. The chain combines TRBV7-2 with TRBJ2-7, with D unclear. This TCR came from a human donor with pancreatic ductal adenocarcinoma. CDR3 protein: CASTRGRVTGEQYF. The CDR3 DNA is TGTGCCAGCACCCGAGGTCGGGTCACCGGCGAGCAGTACTTC.